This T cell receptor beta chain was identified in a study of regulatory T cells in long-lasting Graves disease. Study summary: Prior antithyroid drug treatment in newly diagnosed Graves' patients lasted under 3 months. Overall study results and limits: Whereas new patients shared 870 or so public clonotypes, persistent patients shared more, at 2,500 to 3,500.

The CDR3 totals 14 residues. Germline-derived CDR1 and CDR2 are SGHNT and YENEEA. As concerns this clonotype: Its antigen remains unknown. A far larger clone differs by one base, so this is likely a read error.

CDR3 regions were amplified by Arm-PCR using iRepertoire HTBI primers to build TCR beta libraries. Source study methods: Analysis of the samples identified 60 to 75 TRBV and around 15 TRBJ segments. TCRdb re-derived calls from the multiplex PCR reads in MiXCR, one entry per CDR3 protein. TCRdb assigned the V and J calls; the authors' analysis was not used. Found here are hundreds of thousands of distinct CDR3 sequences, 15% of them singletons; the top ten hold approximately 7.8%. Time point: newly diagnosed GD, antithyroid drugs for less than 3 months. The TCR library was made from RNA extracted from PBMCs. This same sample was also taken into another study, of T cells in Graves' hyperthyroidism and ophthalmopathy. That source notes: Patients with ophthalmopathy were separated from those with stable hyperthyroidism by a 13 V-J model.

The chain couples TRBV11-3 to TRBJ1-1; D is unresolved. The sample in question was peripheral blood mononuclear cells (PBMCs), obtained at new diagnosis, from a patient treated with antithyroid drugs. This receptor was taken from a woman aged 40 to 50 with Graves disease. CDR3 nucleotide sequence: TGTGCCAGCAGCTTAGATGCGGGCACGACTGAAGCTTCCTTT. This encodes CASSLDAGTTEASF.